These 14 T cell receptor beta chains originate from one sample sequenced in a study of PD-1 blockade in classical Hodgkin lymphoma. The repertoire was sequenced with immunoSEQ multiplex PCR; TCRdb's copy has only in-frame clones and lacks some. The sample has 5,000 to 8,000 clones; 60% to 80% are singletons. Each patient experienced a relapse that followed autologous stem cell transplantation, and brentuximab vedotin exposure varied. The specimen was peripheral blood mononuclear cells (PBMCs), collected at baseline. Receptors were obtained from a human donor with classical Hodgkin lymphoma.

V usage is TRBV7-2 and J usage is TRBJ1-2; maybe TRBD1 (6 bases). The germline gives CDR1 SGHTA, CDR2 FQGNSA. The CDR3 is 16 amino acids. V gave up 3 bases and J gave up 3 bases, with 17 bases separating them. CDR3: CASSLGQGQLDYGYTF. The CDR3 nucleotides are TGTGCCAGCAGCTTGGGTCAGGGGCAATTAGACTATGGCTACACCTTC.

CDR3 bases: TGCGCCAGCAGCCCGGGACTAGCGGGAGGAGCCGGAAATGAGCAGTTCTTC. It codes for CASSPGLAGGAGNEQFF. The chain is built from TRBV5-1 and TRBJ2-1; 15 nucleotides line up with TRBD2. Germline CDR1 reads SGHRS; CDR2 reads YFSETQ. With 4 bases clipped from V and 7 bases from J, the junction kept 9 bases outside the gene matches. This CDR3 is built from 17 residues.

V and J are TRBV6-1 and TRBJ2-1; D unclear. The V end lost 2 bases, the J end lost 2 bases, and 10 bases lay between the germline ends. CDR1 is MNHNS and CDR2 is SASEGT in the germline V gene. The CDR3 sequence is 15 residues long. Here the CDR3 DNA reads TGTGCCAGCAGTGAACTTAGCAGGACCTACAATGAGCAGTTCTTC. Its protein product is CASSELSRTYNEQFF.

This clone was seen a handful of times. J is TRBJ1-1 and V is TRBV28; D is uncertain. Per germline, CDR1 MDHEN and CDR2 SYDVKM. CDR3 size: 12 residues. The V and J ends lost 5 bases and 11 bases respectively, with 15 bases between them. This chain's CDR3 is CASSHGPLVAFF. The CDR3, as DNA: TGTGCCAGCAGTCATGGACCCCTGGTCGCTTTCTTT. Filled out from reference TRBV28 and TRBJ1-1, the complete variable domain reads DVKVTQSSRYLVKRTGEKVFLECVQDMDHENMFWYRQDPGLGLRLIYFSYDVKMKEKGDIPEGYSVSREKKERFSLILESASTNQTSMYLCASSHGPLVAFFGQGTRLTVV.

The chain carries TRBV2 and TRBJ1-5; D not resolved. The CDR3 consists of 12 residues. V lost 2 bases to trimming and J lost 12 bases, with 11 bases between them. Looked up from germline, CDR1 is SNHLY and CDR2 is FYNNEI. The CDR3 nucleotides read TGTGCCAGCAGTGAAAGTGCGGTTAACCAGCATTTT. Translating it yields CASSESAVNQHF. The whole variable domain, filled in from reference TRBV2 and TRBJ1-5, reads EPEVTQTPSHQVTQMGQEVILRCVPISNHLYFYWYRQILGQKVEFLVSFYNNEISEKSEIFDDQFSVERPDGSNFTLKIRSTKLEDSAMYFCASSESAVNQHFGDGTRLSIL.

V and J are TRBV2 and TRBJ2-7; TRBD2 matches at 13 bases. Germline V CDR1 and CDR2: SNHLY, FYNNEI. The CDR3 covers 15 residues. J lost 5 bases, V lost 5 bases, and 6 bases had no gene match. The CDR3 loop is CASSYSGLAGHEQYF. DNA for the CDR3: TGTGCCAGCAGTTACTCGGGACTAGCGGGACACGAGCAGTACTTC.

This clone is a singleton in its sample. This chain links TRBV10-3 with TRBJ1-4; D is undetermined. The germline V gene has CDR1 ENHRY and CDR2 SYGVKD. This CDR3 region has 11 residues. V lost 3 bases, J lost 5 bases, and 1 base lay in between. For the CDR3, the DNA is TGTGCCATCAGTGAAAATGAAAAACTGTTTTTT. Translation: CAISENEKLFF.

This clone has a handful of counts. The rearrangement links TRBV28 to TRBJ2-1; D remains ambiguous. In germline, CDR1 is MDHEN, CDR2 SYDVKM. The CDR3 has 14 amino acids. V dropped 3 bases and J dropped 3 bases, with 9 bases sitting between them. CDR3 loop: CASSFRPNYNEQFF. The CDR3 DNA reads TGTGCCAGCAGTTTCCGGCCCAACTACAATGAGCAGTTCTTC.

The chain is built from TRBV19 and TRBJ1-3, with unresolved D. From germline, CDR1 is LNHDA and CDR2 SQIVND (reference sequence). The CDR3 length is 16 residues. V dropped 4 bases and J dropped 0 bases, with 13 bases sitting between them. CDR3 amino acids: CASSSGGQSSGNTIYF. The CDR3 coding sequence is TGTGCCAGTAGTAGCGGTGGTCAGAGCTCTGGAAACACCATATATTTT.

The chain carries TRBV28 and TRBJ2-6; D remains ambiguous. The V gene's germline CDR1 is MDHEN and CDR2 SYDVKM. The CDR3 loop spans 15 amino acids. The ends were cut back, 2 bases at V and 1 base at J, with 6 bases in the middle. CDR3 region: CASSLAGSGANVLTF. The DNA for the CDR3 is TGTGCCAGCAGTTTAGCCGGGTCTGGGGCCAACGTCCTGACTTTC. Filled out from reference TRBV28 and TRBJ2-6, the complete variable domain reads DVKVTQSSRYLVKRTGEKVFLECVQDMDHENMFWYRQDPGLGLRLIYFSYDVKMKEKGDIPEGYSVSREKKERFSLILESASTNQTSMYLCASSLAGSGANVLTFGAGSRLTVL.

The chain is built from TRBV4-1 and TRBJ1-2; possible D gene TRBD1, 6 bases. The CDR3 loop spans 15 amino acids. The germline CDR1 and CDR2 sequences are MGHRA and YSYEKL. V dropped 4 bases and J dropped 7 bases, with 19 bases sitting between them. The CDR3 reads CASSLDRWGVGGYTF. CDR3 nucleotide sequence: TGCGCCAGCAGCCTAGACAGGTGGGGCGTTGGTGGCTACACCTTC.

CDR3 nucleotides: TGTGCCAGCAGTGAAGCGGCCGCCATACAACTAGCCAAAAACATTCAGTACTTC. Translation: CASSEAAAIQLAKNIQYF. This chain joins TRBV2 and TRBJ2-4; D gene ambiguous. CDR1 and CDR2 from the germline V gene are SNHLY and FYNNEI. This CDR3 has 18 residues. With 0 bases removed from V and 0 bases from J, the gap between germline ends came to 15 bases.

J is TRBJ2-5 and V is TRBV5-1; 7 positions match TRBD1. The CDR3 runs 15 residues. Germline CDR1 SGHRS, CDR2 YFSETQ. V trimming: 0 bases; J trimming: 4 bases; junction bases outside the gene matches: 6. CDR3 bases: TGCGCCAGCAGCTTGGGGCAGGGGGAAAGAGAGACCCAGTACTTC. It specifies CASSLGQGERETQYF.

A few counts support this clone. The sample holds other DNA sequences that translate to the same CDR3. The chain uses TRBV5-1 and TRBJ2-7, with 7 nucleotides matching TRBD1. The CDR3 is made up of 14 amino acids. V dropped 0 bases and J dropped 2; count of bases not matched to a gene: 2. Germline V gene lookup returns CDR1 SGHRS and CDR2 YFSETQ. The CDR3 spells CASSLEGTAYEQYF. CDR3 coding DNA: TGCGCCAGCAGCTTGGAAGGGACAGCCTACGAGCAGTACTTC.